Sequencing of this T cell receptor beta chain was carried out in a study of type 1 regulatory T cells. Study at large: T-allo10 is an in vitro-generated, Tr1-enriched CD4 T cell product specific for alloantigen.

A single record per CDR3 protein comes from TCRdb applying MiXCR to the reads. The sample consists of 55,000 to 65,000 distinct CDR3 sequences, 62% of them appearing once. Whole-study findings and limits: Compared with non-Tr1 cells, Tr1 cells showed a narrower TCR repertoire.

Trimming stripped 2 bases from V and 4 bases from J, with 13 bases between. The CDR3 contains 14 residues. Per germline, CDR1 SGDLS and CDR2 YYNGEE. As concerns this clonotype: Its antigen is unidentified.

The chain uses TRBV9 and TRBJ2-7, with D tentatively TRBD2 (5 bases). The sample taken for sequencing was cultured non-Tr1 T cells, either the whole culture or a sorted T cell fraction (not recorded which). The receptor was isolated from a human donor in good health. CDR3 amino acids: CASSVDEPGYEQYF. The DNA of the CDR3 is TGTGCCAGCAGCGTGGATGAACCGGGATACGAGCAGTACTTC.